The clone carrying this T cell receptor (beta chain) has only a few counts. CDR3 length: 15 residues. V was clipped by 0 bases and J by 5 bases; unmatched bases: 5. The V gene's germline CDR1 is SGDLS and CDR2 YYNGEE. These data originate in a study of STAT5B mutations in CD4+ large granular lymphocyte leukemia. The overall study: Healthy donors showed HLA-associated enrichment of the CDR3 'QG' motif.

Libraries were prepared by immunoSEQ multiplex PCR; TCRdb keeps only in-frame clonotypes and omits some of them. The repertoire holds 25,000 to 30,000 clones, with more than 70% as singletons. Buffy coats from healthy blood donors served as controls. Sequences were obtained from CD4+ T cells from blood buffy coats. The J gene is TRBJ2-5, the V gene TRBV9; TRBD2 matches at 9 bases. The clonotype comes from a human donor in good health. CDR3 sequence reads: CASSVGGRAGETQYF. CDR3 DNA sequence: TGTGCCAGCAGCGTAGGCGGGAGGGCCGGGGAGACCCAGTACTTC.